This T cell receptor beta chain was observed in a study of identical twins. Broader study findings: There was an excess of low generation probability in the out-of-frame alpha sequences that twins shared.

Regarding this clonotype: The antigen remains undetermined.

TCRdb passed the 5' RACE reads through MiXCR, listing each CDR3 protein once. This table has a few hundred thousand distinct CDR3 sequences, roughly 9% appearing once. The germline gives CDR1 SEHNR, CDR2 FQNEAQ (reference sequence). Between the trimmed V and J ends, which lost 5 bases and 3 bases, there was a span of 17 bases. The CDR3 has 15 amino acids. The data also belong to a second study, concerning yellow fever vaccine responses in identical twins.

The V and J genes are TRBV7-9 and TRBJ2-7; the D gene is possibly TRBD2 (5 bases). This receptor was identified in a woman aged 18-30 years in good health. The sequenced sample consisted of CD8+ T cells sorted from blood. CDR3 nucleotide sequence: TGTGCCAGCAGCCCAGGAGGCCAGGAGAGCTACGAGCAGTACTTC. Encoded protein: CASSPGGQESYEQYF.